These T cell receptor beta chains were read from a single sample in a study of blood T cells in healthy people across ages. TCRdb independently ran MiXCR on the 5' RACE reads; one entry per CDR3 protein. Altogether some 900,000 distinct CDR3 sequences are present, 29% being singletons, with the ten largest covering 17%. Sequenced input: blood. These receptors were obtained from an elderly woman in good health. Both conserved end residues are part of each CDR3. The order of the fields is D gene, clone size, J gene, V gene, CDR3 protein, CDR3 DNA. The D gene is left open where the match is weak. A row's size may be missing; if present it is once, few, many or a size class.

>.|few|TRBJ2-3|TRBV2
CASSGTGTRGTDTQYF
TGTGCCAGCAGTGGGACCGGGACTCGTGGGACAGATACGCAGTATTTT
>.|few|TRBJ1-4|TRBV3-1
CASSQGWDEKLFF
TGTGCCAGCAGCCAAGGGTGGGATGAAAAACTGTTTTTT
>.|.|TRBJ1-2|TRBV12-3/TRBV12-4
CASSRLGRYYGYTF
TGTGCCAGCAGCCGTCTCGGACGGTACTATGGCTACACCTTC
>TRBD1|.|TRBJ1-1|TRBV2
CASDDRVMNTEAFF
TGCGCCAGCGACGACAGGGTAATGAACACTGAAGCTTTCTTT
>TRBD2|.|TRBJ2-7|TRBV7-2
CASSYLAGGNYEQYF
TGTGCCAGCAGCTATTTAGCGGGGGGGAACTACGAGCAGTACTTC
>.|few|TRBJ1-1|TRBV29-1
CSGGFNTEAFF
TGCAGCGGGGGTTTCAACACTGAAGCTTTCTTT
>.|many|TRBJ2-3|TRBV4-3
CASSQRDVDTQYF
TGCGCCAGCAGCCAACGGGATGTTGATACGCAGTATTTT
>.|many|TRBJ2-5|TRBV7-2
CASSLAGNSKETQYF
TGTGCCAGCAGCTTAGCTGGGAACAGTAAAGAGACCCAGTACTTC
>.|.|TRBJ1-2|TRBV5-1
CASSGDGGNYGYTF
TGCGCCAGCAGCGGGGACGGGGGGAACTATGGCTACACCTTC
>TRBD1|.|TRBJ1-2|TRBV28
CASSLGGDSLFYGYTF
TGTGCCAGCAGTTTAGGAGGGGACAGCTTATTCTATGGCTACACCTTC
>TRBD2|many|TRBJ2-1|TRBV2
CASSGSGGSSYNEQFF
TGTGCCAGCAGTGGGTCGGGCGGGAGCTCCTACAATGAGCAGTTCTTC
>TRBD1|many|TRBJ2-1|TRBV2
CASMGQSYNEQFF
TGTGCCAGCATGGGACAGTCCTACAATGAGCAGTTCTTC
>.|.|TRBJ1-5|TRBV20-1
CSARAGTQLSVQHF
TGCAGTGCTAGAGCCGGGACTCAACTCTCTGTCCAGCATTTT